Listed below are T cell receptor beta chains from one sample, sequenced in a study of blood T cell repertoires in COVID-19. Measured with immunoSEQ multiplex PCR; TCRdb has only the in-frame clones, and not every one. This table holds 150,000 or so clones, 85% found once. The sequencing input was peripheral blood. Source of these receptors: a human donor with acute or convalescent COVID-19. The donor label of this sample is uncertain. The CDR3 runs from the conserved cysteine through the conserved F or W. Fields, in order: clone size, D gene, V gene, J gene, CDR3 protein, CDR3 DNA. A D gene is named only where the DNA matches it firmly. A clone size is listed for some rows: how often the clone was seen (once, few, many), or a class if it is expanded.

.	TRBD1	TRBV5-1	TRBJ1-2	CASSLGQGLHYGYTF	TGCGCCAGCAGCTTGGGACAGGGTCTACACTATGGCTACACCTTC
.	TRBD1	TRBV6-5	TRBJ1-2	CAIRRTGNNYGYTF	TGTGCCATAAGGCGGACAGGGAACAACTATGGCTACACCTTC
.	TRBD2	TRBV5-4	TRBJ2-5	CASSPGTSGGSWETQYF	TGTGCCAGCAGCCCGGGGACTAGCGGGGGATCCTGGGAGACCCAGTACTTC
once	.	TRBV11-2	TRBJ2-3	CASSHPSTQYF	TGTGCCAGCAGCCATCCATCTACGCAGTATTTT
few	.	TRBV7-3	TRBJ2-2	CASSLTIRDTGELFF	TGTGCCAGCAGCTTAACGATTCGCGACACCGGGGAGCTGTTTTTT
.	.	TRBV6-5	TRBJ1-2	CASRRDMGPYGYTF	TGTGCCAGCAGACGGGACATGGGCCCCTATGGCTACACCTTC
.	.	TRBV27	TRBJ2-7	CASSRQVPYEQYF	TGTGCCAGCAGTAGACAGGTTCCCTACGAGCAGTACTTC
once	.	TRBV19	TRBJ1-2	CASRQNYGYTF	TGTGCCAGTAGACAGAACTATGGCTACACCTTC
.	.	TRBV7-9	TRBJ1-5	CASSPWGGNQPQHF	TGTGCCAGCAGCCCGTGGGGGGGGAATCAGCCCCAGCATTTT
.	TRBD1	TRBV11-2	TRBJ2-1	CASSLPSGQAPNEQFF	TGTGCCAGCAGCTTACCCTCGGGACAGGCCCCAAATGAGCAGTTCTTC
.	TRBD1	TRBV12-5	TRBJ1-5	CASGPPGGSNQPQHF	TGTGCTAGTGGTCCCCCAGGGGGAAGCAATCAGCCCCAGCATTTT
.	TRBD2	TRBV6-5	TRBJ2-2	CASRPGGSGELFF	TGTGCCAGCAGGCCGGGGGGTTCCGGGGAGCTGTTTTTT
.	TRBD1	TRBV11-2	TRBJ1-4	CASRGTGTANEKLFF	TGTGCCAGCAGGGGGACCGGGACAGCTAATGAAAAACTGTTTTTT
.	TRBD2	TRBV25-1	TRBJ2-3	CASSLAGGRSDTQYF	TGTGCCAGCAGTTTAGCGGGGGGCAGATCAGATACGCAGTATTTT
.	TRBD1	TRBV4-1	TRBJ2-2	CASSQDPAGGSGELFF	TGCGCCAGCAGCCAAGATCCCGCAGGGGGCTCCGGGGAGCTGTTTTTT
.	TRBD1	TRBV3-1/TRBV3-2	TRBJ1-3	CASSHLTGVGNTIYF	TGTGCCAGCAGCCATCTGACAGGGGTTGGAAACACCATATATTTT
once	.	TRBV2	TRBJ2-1	CASSEVISYNEQFF	TGTGCCAGCAGTGAAGTTATCTCCTACAATGAGCAGTTCTTC
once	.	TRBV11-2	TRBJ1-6	CASSLDAGWNSPLHF	TGTGCCAGCAGCTTAGATGCGGGTTGGAATTCACCCCTCCACTTT
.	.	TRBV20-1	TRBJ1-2	CSASRGSDGYTF	TGCAGTGCTAGTCGAGGGTCGGATGGCTACACCTTC
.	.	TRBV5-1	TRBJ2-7	CASSSGDSYEQYF	TGCGCCAGCAGCTCCGGGGACTCCTACGAGCAGTACTTC
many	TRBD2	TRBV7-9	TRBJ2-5	CASSPQAPIAGVETQYF	TGTGCCAGCAGCCCCCAGGCCCCCATAGCGGGGGTGGAGACCCAGTACTTC
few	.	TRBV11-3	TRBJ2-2	CASSLESQGPGTGELFF	TGTGCCAGCAGCTTAGAGTCCCAGGGGCCGGGGACCGGGGAGCTGTTTTTT
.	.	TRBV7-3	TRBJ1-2	CASSLTAGGAYGYTF	TGTGCCAGCAGCTTAACGGCCGGGGGAGCCTATGGCTACACCTTC
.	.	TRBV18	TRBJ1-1	CASSPRGAPVTEAFF	TGTGCCAGCTCACCTCGGGGGGCGCCTGTCACTGAAGCTTTCTTT